This TCR beta chain was sequenced in a study of CD8 T cells in Susac syndrome. Random hexamers primed reverse transcription of about 0.5 to 1 ug RNA. An immunoSEQ multiplex PCR generated amplified TCR beta CDR3 products spanning 54 Vbeta and 13 Jbeta. TCRdb independently ran MiXCR on the immunoSEQ multiplex PCR reads; one entry per CDR3 protein. The table shows fewer than 150,000 distinct CDR3 sequences, with approximately 93% occurring only once. After removal of 4 bases from V and 5 bases from J, the junction contained 7 bases not matched to a gene. CDR1 SGHDN and CDR2 FVKESK come from the germline V gene. This CDR3 has 14 residues. High-throughput TCR beta sequencing covered peripheral CD8+ and CD4+ T cells. Healthy donors formed controls matched for age and sex. TEMRA cells were FACS-enriched and CD8+ and CD4+ T cells negatively isolated.

The sequenced material came from CD8+ T cells from PBMCs. The receptor was isolated from a human donor in good health. The chain uses TRBV14 and TRBJ2-7; 8 bases agree with TRBD1. The DNA of the CDR3 is TGTGCCAGCAGCCCTGACAGGGGAAAGGACGAGCAGTACTTC. Amino acids: CASSPDRGKDEQYF.